This is a list of T cell receptor beta chains from one sample in a study of T cell repertoires in cytomegalovirus infection. TCRdb re-called the reads with MiXCR, one entry per CDR3 protein. Of under 600,000 distinct CDR3 sequences listed, about 17% are singletons. The specimen was CD8+ T cells from PBMCs. These receptors all stem from a human donor in good health (CMV status not recorded). Some clones in this sample may be carry-over from other donors' samples. Each CDR3 is given with its conserved first and last residue. Fields, in order: J gene, clone size, D gene, V gene, CDR3 protein, CDR3 DNA. A D gene is named only where the DNA matches it firmly. Clone size is given for some rows only: seen once, a few or many times, or a class if the clone is expanded.

TRBJ2-7 | . | . | TRBV20-1 | CSARVQPQVSYEQYF | TGCAGTGCTAGAGTTCAACCCCAGGTTTCCTACGAGCAGTACTTC
TRBJ2-7 | few | . | TRBV4-2 | CASSLGEDEQYF | TGTGCCAGCAGCCTCGGAGAGGACGAGCAGTACTTC
TRBJ2-1 | few | TRBD1 | TRBV27 | CASSLWRDRDNEQFF | TGTGCCAGCAGTTTATGGAGGGACAGGGACAATGAGCAGTTCTTC
TRBJ1-2 | many | . | TRBV11-2 | CASSLDQRGNGYTF | TGTGCCAGCAGCTTAGACCAAAGAGGGAATGGCTACACCTTC
TRBJ2-5 | . | TRBD2 | TRBV3-1 | CASSLKQGAGARGTQYF | TGTGCCAGCAGCCTCAAGCAAGGAGCGGGGGCACGGGGGACCCAGTACTTC
TRBJ1-1 | many | TRBD1 | TRBV30 | CAWSVPDRGNTEAFF | TGTGCCTGGAGTGTCCCCGACAGGGGGAACACTGAAGCTTTCTTT
TRBJ1-1 | few | . | TRBV5-5 | CASSLWGKTSRTEAFF | TGTGCCAGCAGCTTGTGGGGTAAGACCTCGAGGACTGAAGCTTTCTTT
TRBJ2-1 | . | TRBD1 | TRBV27 | CASSNSGQGKQFF | TGTGCCAGCAGTAACTCGGGACAGGGAAAGCAGTTCTTC
TRBJ2-1 | . | . | TRBV27 | CAMGASRGGEQFF | TGTGCCATGGGGGCGTCCCGGGGTGGTGAGCAGTTCTTC
TRBJ2-7 | many | TRBD2 | TRBV11-2 | CASSRWTSGENYEQYF | TGTGCCAGCAGCCGGTGGACTAGCGGGGAAAACTACGAGCAGTACTTC
TRBJ2-1 | few | TRBD2 | TRBV9 | CASSVGTSGGAVHEQFF | TGTGCCAGCAGCGTGGGGACTAGCGGGGGGGCCGTCCATGAGCAGTTCTTC
TRBJ1-1 | many | . | TRBV4-1 | CASSQGSGSSTEAFF | TGCGCCAGCAGCCAAGGGTCAGGGTCGAGCACTGAAGCTTTCTTT
TRBJ2-2 | many | TRBD2 | TRBV12-3/TRBV12-4 | CASSPVPLGLAGGYNAGELFF | TGTGCCAGCAGTCCCGTCCCCCTCGGACTAGCGGGGGGTTACAACGCCGGGGAGCTGTTTTTT
TRBJ2-4 | many | . | TRBV4-2 | CASSQDVGSRNIQYF | TGTGCCAGCAGCCAAGATGTGGGGAGTAGGAACATTCAGTACTTC
TRBJ2-4 | . | TRBD2 | TRBV30 | CAWSVSWLAGGGAKNIQYF | TGTGCCTGGAGTGTATCGTGGCTAGCGGGAGGCGGGGCCAAAAACATTCAGTACTTC
TRBJ2-5 | . | . | TRBV29-1 | CSVEEISGKQETQYF | TGCAGCGTTGAAGAAATTTCGGGGAAGCAAGAGACCCAGTACTTC
TRBJ2-2 | few | . | TRBV20-1 | CSARRVSGELFF | TGCAGTGCTAGACGCGTTTCGGGGGAGCTGTTTTTT
TRBJ2-5 | few | . | TRBV27 | CASRTRGIQETQYF | TGTGCCAGCAGAACCCGAGGTATCCAAGAGACCCAGTACTTC
TRBJ2-3 | few | TRBD2 | TRBV28 | CASSMGLAGGTDTQYF | TGTGCCAGCAGTATGGGACTAGCGGGAGGCACAGATACGCAGTATTTT
TRBJ2-3 | many | . | TRBV7-8 | CASSLSRAGFVADTQYF | TGTGCCAGCAGCTTATCCAGGGCAGGGTTCGTGGCAGATACGCAGTATTTT
TRBJ2-7 | many | . | TRBV7-9 | CASSDGAGEQYF | TGTGCCAGCAGCGACGGGGCGGGGGAGCAGTACTTC
TRBJ2-7 | . | . | TRBV9 | CASSPHGAEREQYF | TGTGCCAGCAGCCCTCACGGGGCCGAGCGCGAGCAGTACTTC
TRBJ1-6 | many | . | TRBV7-9 | CASSHSAGSNSPLHF | TGTGCCAGCAGCCACTCGGCGGGATCCAATTCACCCCTCCACTTT
TRBJ2-7 | few | . | TRBV4-2 | CASSQVSSGVAYEQYF | TGTGCCAGCAGCCAAGTCTCCTCGGGAGTAGCCTACGAGCAGTACTTC
TRBJ1-2 | many | . | TRBV7-2 | CASSPQRYYGYTF | TGTGCCAGCAGCCCGCAGCGGTACTATGGCTACACCTTC
TRBJ1-6 | few | . | TRBV2 | CASSAWTASSYNSPLHF | TGTGCCAGCAGTGCCTGGACTGCTAGCTCCTATAATTCACCCCTCCACTTT
TRBJ1-3 | . | . | TRBV5-1 | CASSPRQGIIGNTIYF | TGCGCCAGCAGCCCGAGACAAGGGATCATTGGAAACACCATATATTTT
TRBJ2-5 | . | . | TRBV5-1 | CASSLVGVQETQYF | TGCGCCAGCAGCTTGGTTGGGGTCCAAGAGACCCAGTACTTC